These T cell receptor beta chains were read from a single sample in a study of cytomegalovirus exposure and HLA in healthy donors. Produced via immunoSEQ multiplex PCR; TCRdb's table is partial and in-frame only. This sample has around 100,000 clones, with approximately 76% found just once. Sequenced input: PBMCs. The origin of the receptors is a woman under 30 in good health and CMV-seropositive. Each CDR3 is given without its conserved first and last residue. D genes are given only for firm matches.

NA,TRBJ2-1,TRBV19,ASIGGNSYNEQF
TRBD1,TRBJ2-7,TRBV7-9,ASSFDLTGTNEQY
TRBD1,TRBJ1-3,TRBV6-1,ASSERQDRAGNTIY
TRBD2,TRBJ2-2,TRBV6-9,SSRGRLAGRNTGELF
TRBD1,TRBJ1-2,TRBV28,ASSSPGQGTPNYGYT
TRBD2,TRBJ2-2,TRBV9,ASSVAQAGGLTGELF
TRBD2,TRBJ2-7,TRBV4-1,ASSQEGLAASYEQY
TRBD2,TRBJ2-7,TRBV7-9,ASSLDPGLALYEQY
TRBD2,TRBJ2-5,TRBV5-1,ASSLGGSSGSLETQY
NA,TRBJ2-7,TRBV5-4,ASSFGYEQY
TRBD2,TRBJ2-5,TRBV2,ASRDLAELQETQY
NA,TRBJ2-2,TRBV4-1,ASSQVLTGELF
NA,TRBJ1-4,TRBV5-4,ASSWRGASEKLF
NA,TRBJ2-1,TRBV29-1,SVEGFGEWDWGNEQF
TRBD1,TRBJ2-3,TRBV19,ASTATGGIRTDTQY
NA,TRBJ2-7,TRBV6-5,ASSYSRTQSYEQY
NA,TRBJ2-1,TRBV7-3,ASSLEGSYNEQF
NA,TRBJ2-7,TRBV14,ASSLRSAYEQY
TRBD1,TRBJ2-5,TRBV9,ASSVEGAGQETQY
NA,TRBJ2-7,TRBV15,ATSRERGTYEQY
NA,TRBJ1-1,TRBV6-6,ASSPSLEAF
TRBD2,TRBJ2-2,TRBV6-1,ASSELVAGGWRVNTGELF
NA,TRBJ1-1,TRBV12-5,ASGLEPGDTEAF
NA,TRBJ1-2,TRBV4-1,ASSLGQGRDYGYT
NA,TRBJ2-3,TRBV6-1,ASRGGLSTDTQY
TRBD1,TRBJ1-1,TRBV18,ASSEDRVMNTEAF
TRBD2,TRBJ2-7,TRBV19,ASSASSGGLYEQY
TRBD2,TRBJ2-1,TRBV7-6,ASSPSGGDEQF
NA,TRBJ2-3,TRBV7-3,ASSLTFADTQY